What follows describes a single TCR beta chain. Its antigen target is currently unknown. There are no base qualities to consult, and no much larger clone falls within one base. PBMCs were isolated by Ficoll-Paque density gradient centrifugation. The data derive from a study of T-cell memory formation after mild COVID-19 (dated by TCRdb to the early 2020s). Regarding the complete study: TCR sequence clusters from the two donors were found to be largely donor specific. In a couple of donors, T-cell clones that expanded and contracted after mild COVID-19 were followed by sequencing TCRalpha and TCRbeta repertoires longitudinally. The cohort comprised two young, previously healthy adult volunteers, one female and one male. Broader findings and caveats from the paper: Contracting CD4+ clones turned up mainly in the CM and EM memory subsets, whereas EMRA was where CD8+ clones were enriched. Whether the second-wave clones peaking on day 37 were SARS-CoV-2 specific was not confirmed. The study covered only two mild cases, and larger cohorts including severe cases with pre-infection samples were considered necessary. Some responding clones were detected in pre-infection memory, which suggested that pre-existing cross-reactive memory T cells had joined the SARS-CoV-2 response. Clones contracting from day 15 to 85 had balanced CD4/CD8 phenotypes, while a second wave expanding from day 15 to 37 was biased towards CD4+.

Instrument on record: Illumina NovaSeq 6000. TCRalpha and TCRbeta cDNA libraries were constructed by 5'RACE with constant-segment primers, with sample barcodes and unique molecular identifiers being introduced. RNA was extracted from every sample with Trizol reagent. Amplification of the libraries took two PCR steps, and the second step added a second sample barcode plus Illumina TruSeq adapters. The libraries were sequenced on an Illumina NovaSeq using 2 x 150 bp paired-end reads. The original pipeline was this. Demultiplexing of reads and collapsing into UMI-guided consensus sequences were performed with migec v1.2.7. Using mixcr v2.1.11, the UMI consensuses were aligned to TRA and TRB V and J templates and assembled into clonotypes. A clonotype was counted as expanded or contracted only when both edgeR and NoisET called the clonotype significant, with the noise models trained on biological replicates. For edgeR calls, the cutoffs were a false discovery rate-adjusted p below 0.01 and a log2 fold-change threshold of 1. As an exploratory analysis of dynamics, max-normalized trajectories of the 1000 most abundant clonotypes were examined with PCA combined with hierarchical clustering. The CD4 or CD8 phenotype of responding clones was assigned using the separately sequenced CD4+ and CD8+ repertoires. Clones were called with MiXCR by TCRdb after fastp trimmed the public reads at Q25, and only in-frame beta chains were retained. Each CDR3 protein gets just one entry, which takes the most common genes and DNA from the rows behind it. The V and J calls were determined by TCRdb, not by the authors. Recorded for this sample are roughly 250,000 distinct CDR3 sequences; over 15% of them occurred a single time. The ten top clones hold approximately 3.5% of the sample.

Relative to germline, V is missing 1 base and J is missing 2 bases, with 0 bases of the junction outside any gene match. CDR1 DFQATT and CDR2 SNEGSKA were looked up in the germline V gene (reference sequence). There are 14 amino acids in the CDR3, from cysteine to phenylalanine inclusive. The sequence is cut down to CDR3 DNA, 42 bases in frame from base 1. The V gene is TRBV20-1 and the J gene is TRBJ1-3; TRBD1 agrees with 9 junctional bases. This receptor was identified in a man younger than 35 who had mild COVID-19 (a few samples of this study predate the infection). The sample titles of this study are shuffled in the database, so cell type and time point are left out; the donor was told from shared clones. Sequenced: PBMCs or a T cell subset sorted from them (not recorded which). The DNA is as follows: TGCAGTGCTAGAGGGACAGGGGCTGGAAACACCATATATTTT. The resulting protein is CSARGTGAGNTIYF.